The entry that follows covers one T cell receptor (beta chain) sequence. The target antigen is unknown. The germline V gene encodes CDR1 MDHEN and CDR2 SYDVKM. With 6 bases removed from V and 6 bases from J, the gap between germline ends came to 18 bases. This CDR3 comprises 14 residues. This record comes from a study of blood T cells in healthy people across ages. Study-wide findings and caveats: No one knew whether donors had CMV, which possibly confounded expanded clonotype changes. Unsorted PBMC material precluded a definitive naive versus antigen-experienced comparison.

The authors ran a second PCR of about 7 to 11 cycles using a sample-barcoded 5' primer and a J-beta primer mix. With 12 random nucleotides, a template-switch adaptor tagged each individual cDNA molecule. TCRdb reprocessed the 5' RACE reads with MiXCR, giving one entry per CDR3 protein. The sample lists about 800,000 distinct CDR3 sequences, 20% to 25% occurring once. The data were also submitted as part of a second study, on T cells of mothers and their children. That work contributes: Amplification in the second PCR used the M1S primer, which added sample barcodes and 2-4 random nucleotides.

This sequence joins TRBV28 and TRBJ2-7; no definite D call. The receptor comes from a boy aged 5 to 17 in good health. Sequences were obtained from blood. The CDR3 DNA is TGTGCCAGCAGGGGTCCCCTAACCTCTAGCGAGCAGTACTTC. Translating gives CASRGPLTSSEQYF.